The present T cell receptor beta chain was sequenced within a study of cytomegalovirus exposure and HLA in healthy donors. The PCR used 60 Vbeta and 13 Jbeta primers. TCRdb's table, derived via immunoSEQ multiplex PCR, lists solely in-frame clones and lacks some. The repertoire consists of 100,000 or so clones, with over 65% occurring once and the leading ten covering about 2.5%. Samples came from healthy bone marrow donors. Trimming shortened V by 2 bases and J by 4 bases, and 8 bases separated the two germline ends. The CDR3 spans 13 residues. Germline assignment: CDR1 SGDLS and CDR2 YYNGEE. The sequenced sample was PBMCs. The chain couples TRBV9 to TRBJ2-3; D possibly corresponds to TRBD2 (5 bases). The TCR sequence derives from a female donor in good health and CMV-seronegative. CDR3 sequence (DNA): TGTGCCAGCAGCGTTGGGAGTGCAGATACGCAGTATTTT. Translated: CASSVGSADTQYF. Variable domain in full (rest from reference TRBV9 and TRBJ2-3): DSGVTQTPKHLITATGQRVTLRCSPRSGDLSVYWYQQSLDQGLQFLIQYYNGEERAKGNILERFSAQQFPDLHSELNLSSLELGDSALYFCASSVGSADTQYFGPGTRLTVL.